These 22 T cell receptor beta chains share one sample of origin, sequenced in a study of human T cells and chemical hapten exposure. A single record per CDR3 protein comes from TCRdb applying MiXCR to the RACE reads. The table lists under 55,000 distinct CDR3 sequences, roughly 10% of them singletons, with roughly 15% in the top ten. Stated time point: patch test 3, about 24 weeks after DPC sensitization. As to treatment: therapeutic diphenylcyclopropenone sensitization with weekly scalp DPC. The source material was whole blood, sampled in connection with sensitization to the hapten diphenylcyclopropenone (DPC). The receptor set was obtained from a woman between 35 and 50 years old with alopecia areata. Some clones in this sample may be carry-over from other donors' samples.

The V and J genes are TRBV29-1 and TRBJ1-1, with D unclear. CDR1 SQVTM and CDR2 ANQGSEA come from the germline V gene. V was clipped by 0 bases and J by 4 bases, with 6 bases between them. The CDR3 extends over 12 amino acids. The CDR3 DNA follows: TGCAGCGTTGAAGATGTAGGCACTGAAGCTTTCTTT. Translation: CSVEDVGTEAFF.

This clonotype was counted once. The rearrangement joins TRBV20-1 to TRBJ2-5, with TRBD1 matching 7 bases. Germline values: CDR1 DFQATT, CDR2 SNEGSKA (reference sequence). V lost 4 bases and J lost 1; bases outside the gene matches: 6. CDR3 length: 14 amino acids. The CDR3 is CSAIPQGIQETQYF. The CDR3 bases are TGCAGTGCTATCCCACAGGGGATCCAAGAGACCCAGTACTTC.

The chain uses TRBV9 and TRBJ1-6, with unresolved D. V was shortened by 3 bases and J by 6 bases, with 10 bases between the two germline ends. The germline CDR1 and CDR2 sequences are SGDLS and YYNGEE. The CDR3 spans 14 residues. CDR3 DNA: TGTGCCAGCAGCGCACCGGACCGTAATTCACCCCTCCACTTT. Its translation is CASSAPDRNSPLHF.

The chain carries TRBV5-4 and TRBJ2-1; 7 positions match TRBD2. The CDR3 is 14 amino acids. Germline loops: CDR1 SGHNT, CDR2 YYREEE (reference sequence). Trimming at V came to 0 bases and at J to 9 bases, leaving 6 bases not matched to a gene. CDR3 DNA: TGTGCCAGCAGCTTGGCCGGGGGGTTAGGTGAGCAGTTCTTC. Its protein product is CASSLAGGLGEQFF.

This clonotype was recorded at least ten times. V usage is TRBV18 and J usage is TRBJ1-2; TRBD1 might be the D (6 bases). Germline CDR1 reads KGHSH; CDR2 reads LQKENI. The CDR3 runs 15 residues. Trimming removed 3 bases at V and 4 bases at J, with 15 bases between. The CDR3: CASSPGQGWPYGYTF. For the CDR3, the DNA is TGTGCCAGCTCACCCGGTCAGGGGTGGCCCTATGGCTACACCTTC.

Many counts were recorded for this clonotype. The chain joins TRBV7-9 to TRBJ1-5; TRBD1 might be the D (6 bases). This CDR3 has 13 residues. Trimming took 5 bases from V and 4 from J, leaving 9 bases between them. Germline V gene data show CDR1 as SEHNR and CDR2 as FQNEAQ (reference sequence). The CDR3 DNA reads TGTGCCAGCAGCGCCACAGGGAATCAGCCCCAGCATTTT. This gives the protein CASSATGNQPQHF.

This clonotype turned up a few times. This chain joins TRBV7-9 and TRBJ1-2; D is unresolved. Deletions cut 5 bases from V and 3 bases from J, with 13 bases between. CDR1 is SEHNR and CDR2 is FQNEAQ in the germline V gene (reference sequence). This CDR3 contains 14 residues. In DNA, the CDR3 is TGTGCCAGCAGCGTTGGGGTCGGGGACTATGGCTACACCTTC. Protein: CASSVGVGDYGYTF.

A few counts support this clonotype. The chain combines TRBV7-2 with TRBJ2-7, with D possibly being TRBD2 (5 bases). This CDR3 spans 15 amino acids. Trimming cost V 0 bases and J 2 bases, with 11 bases left between them. Germline V gene lookup returns CDR1 SGHTA and CDR2 FQGNSA. Written as DNA, the CDR3 is TGTGCCAGCAGCTTAGCGACGGGGATCACCTACGAGCAGTACTTC. Residues: CASSLATGITYEQYF.

This clonotype has ten or more counts. The V call is TRBV7-9, the J call TRBJ2-1, with D unclear. V shed 1 base and J shed 5 bases, with 9 bases lying between them. The germline CDR1 and CDR2 sequences are SEHNR and FQNEAQ (reference sequence). This CDR3 is built from 14 residues. The CDR3 loop is CASSLVLGNNEQFF. The CDR3 DNA reads as TGTGCCAGCAGCTTAGTCCTGGGCAACAATGAGCAGTTCTTC.

The chain couples TRBV5-1 to TRBJ2-5; the D is unclear. Trimming pared 3 bases from V and 1 base from J, leaving 4 bases between. This CDR3 has 12 residues. From germline, CDR1 is SGHRS and CDR2 YFSETQ. The CDR3 sequence: CASSSTQETQYF. CDR3 nucleotide sequence: TGCGCCAGCAGCTCCACCCAAGAGACCCAGTACTTC.

This clonotype was seen a few times. The chain employs TRBV7-3 and TRBJ1-1, with 10 bases lining up with TRBD1. CDR1 is SGHTA, CDR2 FQGTGA, per germline. The trim removed 5 bases at V and 3 bases at J, leaving 3 bases unmatched. This CDR3 is built from 14 residues. CDR3 DNA: TGTGCCAGCAGCGTGGACAGGGGGTACACTGAAGCTTTCTTT. Amino acids: CASSVDRGYTEAFF.

V gene TRBV4-3 combines with J gene TRBJ2-5; 15 bases fit TRBD2. Germline V CDR1 and CDR2: LGHNA, YSLEER. V was clipped by 2 bases and J by 5 bases; unmatched bases: 9. This CDR3 has 18 residues. For the CDR3, the DNA is TGCGCCAGCAGCCAATGGACTAGCGGGGGGGCCGGTGCTGAGACCCAGTACTTC. Amino acid sequence: CASSQWTSGGAGAETQYF.

This clonotype was counted ten times or more. The chain couples TRBV18 to TRBJ2-7; the D gene could be TRBD1 or TRBD2 (5 bases each). This CDR3 is 11 amino acids long. V lost 5 bases, J lost 5 bases, and 7 bases lay in between. Germline CDR1 and CDR2: KGHSH and LQKENI. This CDR3 reads CASSLGDEQYF. The CDR3 bases are TGTGCCAGCTCATTGGGGGACGAGCAGTACTTC.

The gene calls are TRBV20-1 and TRBJ1-3; 8 nucleotides agree with TRBD1. Germline assignment: CDR1 DFQATT and CDR2 SNEGSKA (reference sequence). The CDR3 covers 12 residues. The V segment lost 4 bases and the J segment 6 bases; nucleotides outside the gene matches: 2. The CDR3 sequence: CSAKDRVNTIYF. The CDR3 DNA is TGCAGTGCTAAGGACAGGGTAAACACCATATATTTT.

This clonotype has a handful of counts. The J gene is TRBJ2-3, the V gene TRBV20-1; 8 bases are shared with TRBD2. The CDR3 contains 15 residues. V gave up 3 bases and J gave up 6 bases; unmatched junction bases: 11. Germline lookup yields CDR1 DFQATT and CDR2 SNEGSKA (reference sequence). DNA for the CDR3: TGCAGTGCTAGTCCCAGCGGGGGCCTGGGGGATACGCAGTATTTT. Amino acids: CSASPSGGLGDTQYF.

This clonotype was observed many times. The J gene is TRBJ2-1, the V gene TRBV19; maybe TRBD2 (6 bases). Trimming removed 6 bases at V and 3 bases at J, with 18 bases between. The CDR3 covers 16 residues. CDR1 LNHDA and CDR2 SQIVND come from the germline V gene (reference sequence). CDR3 in amino acids: CASSPITSYYYNEQFF. The CDR3 DNA reads as TGTGCCAGTAGCCCAATTACTAGCTATTACTACAATGAGCAGTTCTTC. Full variable domain (rest looked up from reference TRBV19 and TRBJ2-1): DGGITQSPKYLFRKEGQNVTLSCEQNLNHDAMYWYRQDPGQGLRLIYYSQIVNDFQKGDIAEGYSVSREKKESFPLTVTSAQKNPTAFYLCASSPITSYYYNEQFFGPGTRLTVL.

This clonotype was detected a few times. The rearrangement joins TRBV4-1 to TRBJ2-7; D remains unclear. The germline V gene has CDR1 MGHRA and CDR2 YSYEKL. V was cut by 2 bases and J by 1 base, with 12 bases left in between. This CDR3 is built from 15 residues. This CDR3 is CASSQIATESYEQYF. The CDR3 bases are TGCGCCAGCAGCCAAATAGCAACAGAATCCTACGAGCAGTACTTC.

This clonotype was recorded once. This chain links TRBV4-2 with TRBJ2-5; D may be TRBD2 (7 bases). Between the trimmed V and J ends, which lost 7 bases and 2 bases, there was a span of 8 bases. Per germline, CDR1 LGHNA and CDR2 YNFKEQ. The CDR3 has 12 residues. CDR3 DNA: TGTGCCAGCAAGGGGGGGCAAGAGACCCAGTACTTC. Residues: CASKGGQETQYF.

This clonotype showed up many times. This chain joins TRBV5-1 and TRBJ2-7, with D perhaps matching TRBD1 or TRBD2 (6 bases each). CDR1 and CDR2 from the germline V gene are SGHRS and YFSETQ. Trimming took 1 base from V and 6 from J, leaving 14 bases between them. The CDR3 spans 14 residues. The CDR3 is CASSLHRARGEQYF. CDR3 DNA sequence: TGCGCCAGCAGCTTGCACAGGGCGCGGGGCGAGCAGTACTTC. Supplemented by reference TRBV5-1 and TRBJ2-7, the full variable domain reads KAGVTQTPRYLIKTRGQQVTLSCSPISGHRSVSWYQQTPGQGLQFLFEYFSETQRNKGNFPGRFSGRQFSNSRSEMNVSTLELGDSALYLCASSLHRARGEQYFGPGTRLTVT.

This chain links TRBV29-1 with TRBJ1-1; TRBD1 might be the D (6 bases). CDR3 size: 13 residues. CDR1 is SQVTM, CDR2 ANQGSEA, per germline. Trimming shortened V by 4 bases and J by 0 bases, and 9 bases separated the two germline ends. The CDR3 nucleotides are TGCAGCGTTGCCGGGGGCCTGAACACTGAAGCTTTCTTT. Protein: CSVAGGLNTEAFF.

This clonotype came up a few times. This chain joins TRBV28 and TRBJ1-1; TRBD1 matches 9 bases. V was clipped by 4 bases and J by 0 bases; unmatched bases: 0. CDR3 length: 14 residues. Germline CDR1 is MDHEN and CDR2 is SYDVKM. The chain's CDR3 is CASSWTGVNTEAFF. CDR3 sequence (DNA): TGTGCCAGCAGTTGGACAGGGGTGAACACTGAAGCTTTCTTT.

This clonotype was seen only a few times. The V call is TRBV6-6, the J call TRBJ1-5; D possibly corresponds to TRBD1 (6 bases). CDR1 and CDR2 (germline): MNHNY, SVGAGI (reference sequence). The CDR3 loop spans 15 amino acids. V lost 8 bases and J 0 bases, leaving 14 bases between the germline ends. Written as DNA, the CDR3 is TGTGCCAGCGGGCAGGGGCTAAATAGCAATCAGCCCCAGCATTTT. This translates into CASGQGLNSNQPQHF.